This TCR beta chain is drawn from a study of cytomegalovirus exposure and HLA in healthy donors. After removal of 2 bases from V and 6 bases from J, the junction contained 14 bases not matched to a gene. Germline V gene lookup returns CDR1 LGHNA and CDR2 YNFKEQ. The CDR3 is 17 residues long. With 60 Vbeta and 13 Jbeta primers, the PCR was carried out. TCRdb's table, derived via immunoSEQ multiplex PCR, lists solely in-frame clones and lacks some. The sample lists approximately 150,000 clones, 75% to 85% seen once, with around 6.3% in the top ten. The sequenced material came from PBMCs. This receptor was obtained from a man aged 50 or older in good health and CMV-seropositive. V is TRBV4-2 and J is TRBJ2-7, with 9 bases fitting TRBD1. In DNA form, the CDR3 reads TGTGCCAGCAGCCAAAAGCTTTCCGGGACAGGGTCGGGCGAGCAGTACTTC. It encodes CASSQKLSGTGSGEQYF.